What follows describes a single T cell receptor (beta chain). Germline V gene data show CDR1 as SGHTA and CDR2 as FQGNSA. Trimming took 6 bases from V and 3 from J, leaving 10 bases between them. This CDR3 spans 13 amino acids. This entry comes from a study of blood T cell repertoires in COVID-19. Across the whole study: There were acute and convalescent COVID-19 samples, and they came from the United States, Italy and Spain. PBMCs, B-cell-depleted T cells, or T cells were the source of the cDNA or gDNA that made up the material.

In the authors' workflow: For nucleated cells, counts were estimated from reference gene primer amplification. Method: immunoSEQ multiplex PCR; TCRdb's copy keeps in-frame clones and lacks some. D and trimming come from the DNA, and the V and J calls and clone size come from that table. The sample lists 150,000 to 200,000 clones; more than 70% were seen once. Specimen: peripheral blood. The rearrangement joins TRBV7-2 to TRBJ2-3; D is unclear. The receptor comes from a woman younger than 45 with acute or convalescent COVID-19. The CDR3 region is CASSRKLTDTQYF. The CDR3 DNA reads TGTGCCAGCAGTCGAAAGCTTACAGATACGCAGTATTTT.